This T cell receptor (beta chain) was recovered during a study of post-analysis software for immune sequencing data. Study details: Several disease courses (relapsing-remitting, secondary progressive and progressive-relapsing) of multiple sclerosis were included.

Sequencing libraries made from TCR beta cDNA carried unique molecular identifiers. The authors obtained roughly 0.5 million cDNA molecules from roughly 1.1 to 9.2 million T cells. TCRdb reprocessed the PCR reads via MiXCR and lists one record per CDR3 protein. The profile shows roughly 670,000 distinct CDR3 sequences, roughly three fifths of them singletons. In the case of this clonotype: Its target is not known.

In germline, CDR1 is SGHDT, CDR2 YYEEEE. V shed 1 base and J 3 bases; nucleotides not matched to a gene: 6. This CDR3 region has 16 residues. Broader study findings: Same-batch samples co-clustered strongly by F measure. Four to six TRBV segments appeared more often in patients than in controls, and TRBV5-6, TRBV5-1 and TRBV20-1 were among these. In multiple sclerosis, normalized Chao1 diversity was significantly below that of controls.

What was sequenced was blood. V and J are TRBV5-6 and TRBJ2-3; 9 bases line up with TRBD1. The source of this sequence is a girl aged 2 to 9 with multiple sclerosis. CDR3 in amino acids: CASSLRRDRATDTQYF. The DNA of the CDR3 is TGTGCCAGCAGCTTGCGTAGGGACAGGGCAACAGATACGCAGTATTTT.